The sample holds a few counts of the clone carrying this T cell receptor beta chain. The data belong to a study of OX40 agonist ivuxolimab in advanced cancers. The wider study: Ivuxolimab, which is an agonistic anti-OX40 (CD134) antibody, was administered to the patients. Three patients responded partially, comprising one with hepatocellular carcinoma and two with cutaneous melanoma. Under the entry rules, prior anti-PD-1, anti-PD-L1 or anti-CTLA-4 therapy was allowed, and roughly 39% had some.

The repertoire was sequenced with immunoSEQ multiplex PCR; TCRdb's copy has only in-frame clones and lacks some. This sample has tens of thousands of clones; over 80% occur once, and the top ten carry around 2%. The sampling schedule covered blood at baseline, cycle 4 day 1, and cycle 7 day 1. Germline V gives CDR1 SGHDT, CDR2 YYEEEE. Trimming pared 0 bases from V and 4 bases from J, leaving 10 bases between. The CDR3 loop spans 14 amino acids. Sample: CD4+ or CD8+ T cells sorted from blood, taken in a trial of the OX40 agonist ivuxolimab. V gene TRBV5-6 combines with J gene TRBJ1-1; the D is unclear. The sequence was obtained from an adult with an advanced solid tumor such as melanoma, head and neck, liver or kidney cancer. The CDR3 reads CASSLVVGITEAFF. The DNA of the CDR3 is TGTGCCAGCAGCTTGGTCGTGGGGATCACTGAAGCTTTCTTT.